Listed below are T cell receptor beta chains from one sample, sequenced in a study of spatial heterogeneity in lung cancer. Via MiXCR, TCRdb re-called the 5' RACE reads, giving one row per CDR3 protein. The repertoire includes 20,000 to 25,000 distinct CDR3 sequences, about 7% of them detected once, and approximately 15% sits in the top ten. The input for sequencing was PBMCs, taken at surgery. The receptor source for this set is a male donor with early-stage non-small cell lung cancer. Each CDR3 is given with its conserved first and last residue. A D gene is named only where the DNA matches it firmly. The size field is filled for only some rows; it gives once, few, many or a size class.

few - TRBJ2-1 TRBV23-1 TGCGCCAGCAGTCAATCCGTTGAAGGACGGAGTGGTGAGCAGTTCTTC CASSQSVEGRSGEQFF
few - TRBJ1-4 TRBV18 TGTGCCAGCTCACCACGTGGGGACACCAGGGAAAAACTGTTTTTT CASSPRGDTREKLFF
medium-sized - TRBJ2-7 TRBV28 TGTGCCAGCAGTTTAGTGTCGTCCGAGCAGTACTTC CASSLVSSEQYF
many - TRBJ2-3 TRBV10-1 TGCGCCAGCAGTGAGTCACTGGGGTCAGGCGATACGCAGTATTTT CASSESLGSGDTQYF
few TRBD2 TRBJ2-7 TRBV5-1 TGCGCCAGCAGCTTGCGGGAGGGCCAGTCACCCTACGAGCAGTACTTC CASSLREGQSPYEQYF
- TRBD1 TRBJ2-7 TRBV6-2/TRBV6-3 TGTGCCAGCAGTTACCAGTTCGGGACAGGGACCTACGAGCAGTACTTC CASSYQFGTGTYEQYF
many - TRBJ1-2 TRBV14 TGTGCCAGCAGCCAAGATGAAGGGGTCCCAAACTATGGCTACACCTTC CASSQDEGVPNYGYTF
many - TRBJ2-7 TRBV7-8 TGTGCCAGCAGCTTATACGGTCCCTACGAGCAGTACTTC CASSLYGPYEQYF
- TRBD1 TRBJ1-5 TRBV11-2 TGTGCCAGCAGCTTAGAGGCAGGGGGCAGTCAGCCCCAGCATTTT CASSLEAGGSQPQHF
many TRBD2 TRBJ2-5 TRBV19 TGTGCCAGTAGTATTGGACTAGCGGCAACACAAGAGACCCAGTACTTC CASSIGLAATQETQYF
many TRBD1 TRBJ2-5 TRBV11-1 TGTGCCAGCAGCCACAGGGGGGCGTACCAAGAGACCCAGTACTTC CASSHRGAYQETQYF
many - TRBJ1-1 TRBV20-1 TGCAGTGTTGTGGACATGAGAGTCACTGAAGCTTTCTTT CSVVDMRVTEAFF
many TRBD1 TRBJ2-7 TRBV24-1 TGTGCCACCAGTGATTTGACAGGGGGGCACGAGCAGTACTTC CATSDLTGGHEQYF
many - TRBJ2-1 TRBV10-3 TGTGCCATCAGCCTGGGGGACAATGAGCAGTTCTTC CAISLGDNEQFF
many - TRBJ2-3 TRBV7-9 TGTGCCAGCAGCCCGGGGCCCTCGCAGTATTTT CASSPGPSQYF
many - TRBJ1-2 TRBV12-3/TRBV12-4 TGTGCCAGCGCAATTGGTGGAGCCGACTATGGCTACACCTTC CASAIGGADYGYTF
- - TRBJ1-1 TRBV10-1 TGCGCCAGCAGTGAGGGGAGTAAAGCTTTCTTT CASSEGSKAFF
many - TRBJ2-1 TRBV1 TGCACCAGCAGCCATCAGGACTGCTACAATGAGCAGTTCTTC CTSSHQDCYNEQFF
medium-sized TRBD1 TRBJ2-7 TRBV14 TGTGCCAGCAGCCTTGGACAGGGGTCCTACGAGCAGTACTTC CASSLGQGSYEQYF
many TRBD1 TRBJ1-2 TRBV12-3/TRBV12-4 TGTGCCAGCAGCCCCCTCGGGACAGGGGGCATTGGCTACACCTTC CASSPLGTGGIGYTF
many - TRBJ2-1 TRBV5-1 TGCGCCAGCAGCTTGGTGACGCTCTACAATGAGCAGTTCTTC CASSLVTLYNEQFF
few - TRBJ1-4 TRBV7-9 TGTGCCAGCAGCCATCCAAGGGAGGGTGAAAAACTGTTTTTT CASSHPREGEKLFF